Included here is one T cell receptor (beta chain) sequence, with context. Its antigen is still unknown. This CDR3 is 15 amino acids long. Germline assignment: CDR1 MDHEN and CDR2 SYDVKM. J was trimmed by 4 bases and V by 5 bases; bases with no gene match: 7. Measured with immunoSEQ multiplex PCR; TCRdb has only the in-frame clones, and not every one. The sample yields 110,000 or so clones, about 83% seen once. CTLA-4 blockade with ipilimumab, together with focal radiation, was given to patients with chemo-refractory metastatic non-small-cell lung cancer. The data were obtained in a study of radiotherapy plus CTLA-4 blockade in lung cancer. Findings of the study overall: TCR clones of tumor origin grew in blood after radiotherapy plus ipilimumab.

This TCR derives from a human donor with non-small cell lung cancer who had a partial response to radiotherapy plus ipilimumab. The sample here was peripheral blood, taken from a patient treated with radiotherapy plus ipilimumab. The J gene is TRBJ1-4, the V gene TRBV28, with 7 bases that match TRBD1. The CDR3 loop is CASSPRTGYNEKLFF. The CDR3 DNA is TGTGCCAGCAGTCCTCGGACAGGCTATAATGAAAAACTGTTTTTT. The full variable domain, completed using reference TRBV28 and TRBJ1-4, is DVKVTQSSRYLVKRTGEKVFLECVQDMDHENMFWYRQDPGLGLRLIYFSYDVKMKEKGDIPEGYSVSREKKERFSLILESASTNQTSMYLCASSPRTGYNEKLFFGSGTQLSVL.